This T cell receptor beta chain was identified during a study of blood T cell repertoires in COVID-19. As originally analysed: Estimated nucleated cell counts came from reference gene primer amplification. Produced via immunoSEQ multiplex PCR; TCRdb's table is partial and in-frame only. V, J and clone size reflect that table, while D and trimming were determined from the DNA. There are over 55,000 clones in the sample; around 79% occur only once, and roughly a third lies in the top ten. CDR1 and CDR2 from the germline V gene are MNHEY and SVGAGI. This CDR3 comprises 15 residues. With 2 bases removed from V and 6 bases from J, the gap between germline ends came to 11 bases.

This clonotype originated in a woman between 65 and 79 years old with acute or convalescent COVID-19. Sequencing was performed on peripheral blood. V usage is TRBV6-5 and J usage is TRBJ1-6; perhaps TRBD1 as D (6 bases). The chain's CDR3 is CASSYGQGGNSPLHF. For the CDR3, the DNA is TGTGCCAGCAGTTACGGACAAGGGGGTAATTCACCCCTCCACTTT.